Listed below are T cell receptor beta chains from one sample, sequenced in a study of prognosis after radiotherapy for stage I lung cancer. One entry per CDR3 protein, called by TCRdb with MiXCR from the multiplex PCR reads. The sample lists fewer than 25,000 distinct CDR3 sequences; 35% to 50% were seen once. The material sequenced was PBMCs, taken before or after stereotactic body radiation therapy (not recorded which). These receptors were obtained from a donor over 45 with non-small cell lung cancer. CDR3s include the opening cysteine and the closing phenylalanine or tryptophan.

j_call,v_call,cdr3_aa
TRBJ2-3,TRBV5-1,CASSSEIAGVRDTQYF
TRBJ2-1,TRBV5-1,CASSSQGSGSYNEQFF
TRBJ1-5,TRBV6-1,CASSEGRVQPQHF
TRBJ1-4,TRBV4-1,CASSQVGSGEKLFF
TRBJ2-3,TRBV5-1,CASSNNSPATDTQYF
TRBJ2-2,TRBV6-1,CASSIWTGITGELFF
TRBJ2-3,TRBV4-2,CASSQEARADTQYF
TRBJ1-2,TRBV7-6,CASSPGGAGYGYTF
TRBJ2-2,TRBV28,CASSRQTGGTGELFF
TRBJ2-7,TRBV4-1,CTSSQDRDPAREQYF
TRBJ1-1,TRBV28,CASSFGGVNTEAFF
TRBJ2-3,TRBV6-2/TRBV6-3,CASSRLAGVWADTQYF
TRBJ2-7,TRBV6-1,CASGGWHSYEQYF
TRBJ2-2,TRBV10-3,CAISSGRAGWELFF
TRBJ2-5,TRBV12-3/TRBV12-4,CASSLAGGQDTQYF
TRBJ2-7,TRBV19,CASSIVSSYEQYF
TRBJ1-5,TRBV5-4,CASSSGLNSNQPQHF
TRBJ1-3,TRBV12-3/TRBV12-4,CASRPGQGLGNTIYF